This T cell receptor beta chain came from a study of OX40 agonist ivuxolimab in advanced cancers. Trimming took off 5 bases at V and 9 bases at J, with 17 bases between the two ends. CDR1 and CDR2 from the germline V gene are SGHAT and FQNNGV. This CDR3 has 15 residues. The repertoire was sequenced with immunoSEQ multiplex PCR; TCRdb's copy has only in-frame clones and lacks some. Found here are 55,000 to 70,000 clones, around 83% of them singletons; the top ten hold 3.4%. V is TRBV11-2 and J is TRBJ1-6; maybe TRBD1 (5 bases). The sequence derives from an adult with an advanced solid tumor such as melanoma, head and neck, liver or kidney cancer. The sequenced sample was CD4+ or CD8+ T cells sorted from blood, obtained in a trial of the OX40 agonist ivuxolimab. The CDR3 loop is CASSIQEGRGSPLHF. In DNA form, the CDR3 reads TGTGCCAGCAGCATCCAGGAGGGACGGGGTTCACCCCTCCACTTT.